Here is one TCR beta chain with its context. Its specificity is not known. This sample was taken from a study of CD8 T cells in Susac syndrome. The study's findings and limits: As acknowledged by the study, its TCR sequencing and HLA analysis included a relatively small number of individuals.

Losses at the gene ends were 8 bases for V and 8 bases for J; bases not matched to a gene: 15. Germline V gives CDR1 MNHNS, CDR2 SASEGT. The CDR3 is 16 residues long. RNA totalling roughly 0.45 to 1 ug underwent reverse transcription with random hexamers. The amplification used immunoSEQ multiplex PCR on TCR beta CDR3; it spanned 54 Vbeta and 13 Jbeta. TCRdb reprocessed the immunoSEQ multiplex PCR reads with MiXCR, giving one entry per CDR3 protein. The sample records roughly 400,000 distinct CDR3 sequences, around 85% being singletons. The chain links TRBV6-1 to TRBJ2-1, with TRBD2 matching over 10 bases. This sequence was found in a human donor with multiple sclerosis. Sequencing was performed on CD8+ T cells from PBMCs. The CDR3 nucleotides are TGTGCCAGCTCTCTACTAGGGGCTAGCGGGAGTCATGAGCAGTTCTTC. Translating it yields CASSLLGASGSHEQFF.